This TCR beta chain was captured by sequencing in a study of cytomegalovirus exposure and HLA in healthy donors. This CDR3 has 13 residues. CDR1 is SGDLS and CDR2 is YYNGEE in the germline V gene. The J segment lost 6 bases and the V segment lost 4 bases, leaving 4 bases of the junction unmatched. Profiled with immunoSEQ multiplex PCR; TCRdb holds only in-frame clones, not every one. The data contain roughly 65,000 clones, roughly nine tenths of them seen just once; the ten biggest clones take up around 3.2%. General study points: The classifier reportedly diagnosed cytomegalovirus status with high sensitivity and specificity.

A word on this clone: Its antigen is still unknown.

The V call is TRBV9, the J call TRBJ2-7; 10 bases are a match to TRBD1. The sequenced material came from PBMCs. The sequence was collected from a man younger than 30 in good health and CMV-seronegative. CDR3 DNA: TGTGCCAGCAGCAGACAGGGGGCCGCCGAGCAGTACTTC. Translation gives CASSRQGAAEQYF.